The present T cell receptor beta chain was sequenced within a study of shared clonotypes between healthy human individuals. Whole-study results and caveats: It was the non-shared clonotypes that had lower generation probabilities than clonotypes shared by all four donors.

As regards this clone: The antigen remains undetermined.

TCRdb keeps only in-frame clones here, not all; method: immunoSEQ multiplex PCR. The sample yields more than 1.2 million clones, around 98.5% seen once. The specimen was naive CD4+ T cells sorted from blood. Stated subset: CD45RA+ positively selected. The source is a man between 25 and 39 years old in good health.

CDR3: CASRIGLAAYEQYF. CDR3 coding DNA: TGTGCCAGCAGGATTGGGCTAGCCGCCTACGAGCAGTACTTC. V and J are TRBV2 and TRBJ2-7; possible D gene TRBD2, 5 bases. From germline, CDR1 is SNHLY and CDR2 FYNNEI. V was trimmed by 6 bases and J by 2 bases, leaving 14 bases between them. The CDR3 spans 14 residues.